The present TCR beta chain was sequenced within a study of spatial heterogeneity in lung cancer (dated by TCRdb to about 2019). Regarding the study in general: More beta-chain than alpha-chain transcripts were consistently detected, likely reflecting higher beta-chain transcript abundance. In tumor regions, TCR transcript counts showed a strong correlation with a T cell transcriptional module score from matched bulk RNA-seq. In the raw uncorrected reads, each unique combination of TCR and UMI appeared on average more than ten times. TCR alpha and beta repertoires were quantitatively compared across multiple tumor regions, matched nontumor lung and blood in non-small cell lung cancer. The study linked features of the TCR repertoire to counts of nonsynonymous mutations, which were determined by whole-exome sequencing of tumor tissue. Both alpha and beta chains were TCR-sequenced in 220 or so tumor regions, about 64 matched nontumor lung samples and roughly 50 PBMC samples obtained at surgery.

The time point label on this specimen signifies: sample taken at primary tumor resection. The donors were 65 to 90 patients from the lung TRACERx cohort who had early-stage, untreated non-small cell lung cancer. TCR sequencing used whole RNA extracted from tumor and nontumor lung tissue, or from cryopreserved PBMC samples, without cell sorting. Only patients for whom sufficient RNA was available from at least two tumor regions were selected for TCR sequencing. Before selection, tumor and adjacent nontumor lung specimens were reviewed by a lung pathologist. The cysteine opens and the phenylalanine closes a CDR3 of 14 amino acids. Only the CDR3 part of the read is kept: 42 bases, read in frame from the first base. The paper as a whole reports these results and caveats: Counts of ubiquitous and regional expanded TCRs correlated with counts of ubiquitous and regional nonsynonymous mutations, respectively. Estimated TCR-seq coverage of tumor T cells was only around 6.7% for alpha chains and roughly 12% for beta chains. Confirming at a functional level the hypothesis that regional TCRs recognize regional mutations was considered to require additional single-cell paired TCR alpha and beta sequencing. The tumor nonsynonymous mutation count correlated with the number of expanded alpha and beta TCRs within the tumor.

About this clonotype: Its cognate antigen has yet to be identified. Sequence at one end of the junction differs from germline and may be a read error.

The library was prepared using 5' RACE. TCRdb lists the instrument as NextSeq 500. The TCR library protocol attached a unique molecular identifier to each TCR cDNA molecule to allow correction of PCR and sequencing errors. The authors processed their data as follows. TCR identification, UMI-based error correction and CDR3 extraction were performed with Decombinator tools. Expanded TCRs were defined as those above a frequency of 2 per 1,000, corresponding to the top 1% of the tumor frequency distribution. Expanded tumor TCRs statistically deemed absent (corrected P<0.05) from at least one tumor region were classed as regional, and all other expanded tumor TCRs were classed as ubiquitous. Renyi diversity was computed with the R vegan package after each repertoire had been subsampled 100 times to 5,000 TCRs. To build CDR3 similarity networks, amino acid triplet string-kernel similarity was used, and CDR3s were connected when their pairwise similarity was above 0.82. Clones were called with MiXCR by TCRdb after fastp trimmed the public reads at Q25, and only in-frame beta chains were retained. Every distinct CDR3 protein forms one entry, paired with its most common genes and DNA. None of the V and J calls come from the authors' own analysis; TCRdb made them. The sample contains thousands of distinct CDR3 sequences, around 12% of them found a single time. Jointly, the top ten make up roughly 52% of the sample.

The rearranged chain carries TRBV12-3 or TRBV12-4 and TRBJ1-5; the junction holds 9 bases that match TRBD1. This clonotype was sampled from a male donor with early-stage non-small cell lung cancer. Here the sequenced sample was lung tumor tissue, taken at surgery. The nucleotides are TGTGCCAGCAGTTCTACAGGGGGCAAGCAGCCCCAGCATTTT. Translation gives CASSSTGGKQPQHF.